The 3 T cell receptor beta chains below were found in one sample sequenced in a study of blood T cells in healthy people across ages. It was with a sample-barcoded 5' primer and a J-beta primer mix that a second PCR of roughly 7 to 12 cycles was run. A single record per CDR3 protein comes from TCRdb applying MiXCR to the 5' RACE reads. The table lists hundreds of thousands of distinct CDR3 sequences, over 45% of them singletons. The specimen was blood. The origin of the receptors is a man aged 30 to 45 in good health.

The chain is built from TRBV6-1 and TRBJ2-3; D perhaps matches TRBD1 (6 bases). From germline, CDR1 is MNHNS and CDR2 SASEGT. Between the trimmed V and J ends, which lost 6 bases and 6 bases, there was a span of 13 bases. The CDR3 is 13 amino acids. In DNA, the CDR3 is TGTGCCAGCAGCCGACAGGTAGGCGATACGCAGTATTTT. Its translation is CASSRQVGDTQYF.

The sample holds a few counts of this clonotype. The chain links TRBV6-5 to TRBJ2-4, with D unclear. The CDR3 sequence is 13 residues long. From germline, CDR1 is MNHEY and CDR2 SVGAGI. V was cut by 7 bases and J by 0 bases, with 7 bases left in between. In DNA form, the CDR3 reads TGTGCCAGCACCGACGGAGCCAAAAACATTCAGTACTTC. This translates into CASTDGAKNIQYF.

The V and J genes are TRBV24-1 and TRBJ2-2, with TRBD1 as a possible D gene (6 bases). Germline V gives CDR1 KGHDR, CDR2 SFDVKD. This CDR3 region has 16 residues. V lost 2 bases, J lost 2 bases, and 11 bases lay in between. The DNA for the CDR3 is TGTGCCACCAGTGATTCCGGGACACCAAACACCGGGGAGCTGTTTTTT. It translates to CATSDSGTPNTGELFF.